The 4 T cell receptor beta chains given below trace back to one sample, sequenced in a study of blood T cell repertoires in COVID-19. Assay used: immunoSEQ multiplex PCR; TCRdb lists only in-frame clones, some missing. Of roughly 220,000 clones listed, just over 85% are singletons. The sample taken for sequencing was PBMCs or T cells enriched from blood (not recorded which). These receptors originate from a woman in her forties or fifties with acute COVID-19.

In its sample, this clone was seen many times. Written as DNA, the CDR3 is TGTGCCAGCAGCTCGGGACAGGGTTTCTATAATTCACCCCTCCACTTT. This gives the protein CASSSGQGFYNSPLHF. The gene calls are TRBV7-9 and TRBJ1-6, with 9 bases identical to TRBD1. The trim removed 4 bases at V and 3 bases at J, leaving 4 bases unmatched. Per the germline V gene, CDR1 is SEHNR and CDR2 is FQNEAQ (reference sequence). This CDR3 is built from 16 residues.

The rearrangement joins TRBV6-5 to TRBJ2-1, with 12 bases fitting TRBD1. CDR1 is MNHEY and CDR2 is SVGAGI in the germline V gene. V shed 6 bases, J shed 8 bases, and the junction held 5 bases outside the gene matches. The CDR3 sequence is 14 residues long. CDR3 region: CASRRDRGQDEQFF. DNA for the CDR3: TGTGCCAGCAGGAGGGACAGGGGGCAGGATGAGCAGTTCTTC.

This clone was recorded only once. This rearrangement joins TRBV5-1 to TRBJ2-3; TRBD1 might be the D (5 bases). The V end was cut by 0 bases, the J end by 0 bases, with 14 bases between. The CDR3 is made up of 17 amino acids. Per the germline V gene, CDR1 is SGHRS and CDR2 is YFSETQ. Written as DNA, the CDR3 is TGCGCCAGCAGCTTGGATAGGGGCAGTCCTAGCACAGATACGCAGTATTTT. Amino acid sequence: CASSLDRGSPSTDTQYF.

Only a few counts were recorded for this clone. The rearrangement uses TRBV10-3 and TRBJ1-1, with no clear D. Trimming took 6 bases from V and 4 from J, leaving 6 bases between them. The germline gives CDR1 ENHRY, CDR2 SYGVKD. This CDR3 has 11 residues. The CDR3 sequence is CAIRGGTEAFF. In DNA form, the CDR3 reads TGTGCCATCAGGGGAGGCACTGAAGCTTTCTTT.